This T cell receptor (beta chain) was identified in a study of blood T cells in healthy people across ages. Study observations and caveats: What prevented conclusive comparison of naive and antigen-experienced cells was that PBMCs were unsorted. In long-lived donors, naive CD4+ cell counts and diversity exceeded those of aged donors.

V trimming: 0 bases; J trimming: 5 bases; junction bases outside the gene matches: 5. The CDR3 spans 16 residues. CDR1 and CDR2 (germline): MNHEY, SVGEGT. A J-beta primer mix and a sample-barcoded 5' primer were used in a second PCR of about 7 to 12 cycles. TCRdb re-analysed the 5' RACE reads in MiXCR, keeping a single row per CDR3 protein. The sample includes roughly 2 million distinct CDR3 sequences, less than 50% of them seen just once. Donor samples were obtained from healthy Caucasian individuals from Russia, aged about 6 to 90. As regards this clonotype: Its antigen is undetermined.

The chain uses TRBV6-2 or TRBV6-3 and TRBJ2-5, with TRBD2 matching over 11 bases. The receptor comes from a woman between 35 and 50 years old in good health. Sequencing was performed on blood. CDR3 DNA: TGTGCCAGCAGTTACTCGAAGCCTAGCGGGGGGGAGACCCAGTACTTC. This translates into CASSYSKPSGGETQYF.